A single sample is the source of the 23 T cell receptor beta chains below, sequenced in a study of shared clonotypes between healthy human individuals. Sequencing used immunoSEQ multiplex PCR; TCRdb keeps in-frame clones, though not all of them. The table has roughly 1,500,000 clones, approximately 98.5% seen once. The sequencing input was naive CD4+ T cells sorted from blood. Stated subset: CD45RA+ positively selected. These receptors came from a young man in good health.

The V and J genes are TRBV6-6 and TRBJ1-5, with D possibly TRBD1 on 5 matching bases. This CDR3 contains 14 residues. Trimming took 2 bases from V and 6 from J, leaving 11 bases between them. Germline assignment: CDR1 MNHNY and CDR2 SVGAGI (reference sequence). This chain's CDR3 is CASSYQQGVQPQHF. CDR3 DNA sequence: TGTGCCAGCAGTTACCAGCAGGGTGTTCAGCCCCAGCATTTT.

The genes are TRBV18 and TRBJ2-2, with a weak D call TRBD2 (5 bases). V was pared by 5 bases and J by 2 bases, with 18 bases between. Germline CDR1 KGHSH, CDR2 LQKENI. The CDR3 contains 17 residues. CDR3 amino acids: CASSEIGVTSNTGELFF. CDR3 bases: TGTGCCAGCTCAGAAATCGGGGTGACAAGTAACACCGGGGAGCTGTTTTTT.

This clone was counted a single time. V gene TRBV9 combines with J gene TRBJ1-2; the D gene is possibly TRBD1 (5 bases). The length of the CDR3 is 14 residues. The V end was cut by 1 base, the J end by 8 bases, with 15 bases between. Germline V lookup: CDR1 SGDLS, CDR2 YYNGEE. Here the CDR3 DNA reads TGTGCCAGCAGCGTATCTCCTGAGAGGGGAGGCTACACCTTC. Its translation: CASSVSPERGGYTF. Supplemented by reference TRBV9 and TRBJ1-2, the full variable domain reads DSGVTQTPKHLITATGQRVTLRCSPRSGDLSVYWYQQSLDQGLQFLIQYYNGEERAKGNILERFSAQQFPDLHSELNLSSLELGDSALYFCASSVSPERGGYTFGSGTRLTVV.

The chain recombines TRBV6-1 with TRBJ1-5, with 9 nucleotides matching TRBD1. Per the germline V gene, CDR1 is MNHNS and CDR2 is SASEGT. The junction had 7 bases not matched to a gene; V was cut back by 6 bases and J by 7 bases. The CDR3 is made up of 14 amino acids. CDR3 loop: CASSHTGGWQPQHF. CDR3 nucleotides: TGTGCCAGCAGCCACACAGGGGGCTGGCAGCCCCAGCATTTT.

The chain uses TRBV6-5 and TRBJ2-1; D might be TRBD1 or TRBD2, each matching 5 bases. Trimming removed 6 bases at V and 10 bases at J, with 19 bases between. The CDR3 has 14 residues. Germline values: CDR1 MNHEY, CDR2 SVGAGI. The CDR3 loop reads CASRVPGPVVEQFF. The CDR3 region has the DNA TGTGCCAGCAGAGTACCGGGACCAGTGGTGGAGCAGTTCTTC.

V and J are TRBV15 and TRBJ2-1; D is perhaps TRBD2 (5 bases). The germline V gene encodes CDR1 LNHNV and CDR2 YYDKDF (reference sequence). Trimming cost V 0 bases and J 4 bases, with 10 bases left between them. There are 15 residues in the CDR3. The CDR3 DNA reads TGTGCCACCAGCAGAGATCGGGGAGCTTACAATGAGCAGTTCTTC. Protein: CATSRDRGAYNEQFF.

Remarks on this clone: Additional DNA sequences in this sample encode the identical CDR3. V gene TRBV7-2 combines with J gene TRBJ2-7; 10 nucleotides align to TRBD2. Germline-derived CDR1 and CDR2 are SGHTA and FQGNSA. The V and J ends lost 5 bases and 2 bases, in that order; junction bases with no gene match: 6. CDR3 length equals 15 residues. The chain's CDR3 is CASSLRTSGTYEQYF. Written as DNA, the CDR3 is TGTGCCAGCAGCCTGAGGACTAGCGGTACCTACGAGCAGTACTTC. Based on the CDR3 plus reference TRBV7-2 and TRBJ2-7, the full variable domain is GAGVSQSPSNKVTEKGKDVELRCDPISGHTALYWYRQSLGQGLEFLIYFQGNSAPDKSGLPSDRFSAERTGGSVSTLTIQRTQQEDSAVYLCASSLRTSGTYEQYFGPGTRLTVT.

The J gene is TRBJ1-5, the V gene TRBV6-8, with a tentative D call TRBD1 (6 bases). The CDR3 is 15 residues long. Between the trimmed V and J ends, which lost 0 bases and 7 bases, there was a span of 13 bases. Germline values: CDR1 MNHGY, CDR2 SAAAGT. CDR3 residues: CASSYSGRGGQPQHF. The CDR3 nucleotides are TGTGCCAGCAGTTACTCGGGTAGAGGGGGGCAGCCCCAGCATTTT.

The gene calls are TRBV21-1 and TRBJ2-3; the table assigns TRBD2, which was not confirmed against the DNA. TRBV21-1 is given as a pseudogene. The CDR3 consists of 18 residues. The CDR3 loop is CASSQVERETTSTDTQYF. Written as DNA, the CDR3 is TGTGCCAGCAGCCAGGTGGAGCGGGAGACTACTAGCACAGATACGCAGTATTTT.

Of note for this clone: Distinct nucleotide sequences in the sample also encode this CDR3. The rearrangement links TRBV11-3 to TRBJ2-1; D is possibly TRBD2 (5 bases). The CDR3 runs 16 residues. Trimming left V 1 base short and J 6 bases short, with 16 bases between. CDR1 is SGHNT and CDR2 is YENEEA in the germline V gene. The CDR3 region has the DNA TGTGCCAGCAGCTTAGGAAGGGATCGGGAAATCAATGAGCAGTTCTTC. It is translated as CASSLGRDREINEQFF.

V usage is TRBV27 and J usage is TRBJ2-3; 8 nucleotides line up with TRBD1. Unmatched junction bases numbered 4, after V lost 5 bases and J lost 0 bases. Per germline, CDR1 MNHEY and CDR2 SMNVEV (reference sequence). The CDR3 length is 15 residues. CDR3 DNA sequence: TGTGCCAGCAGTGGACAGGGTTCTAGCACAGATACGCAGTATTTT. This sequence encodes CASSGQGSSTDTQYF.

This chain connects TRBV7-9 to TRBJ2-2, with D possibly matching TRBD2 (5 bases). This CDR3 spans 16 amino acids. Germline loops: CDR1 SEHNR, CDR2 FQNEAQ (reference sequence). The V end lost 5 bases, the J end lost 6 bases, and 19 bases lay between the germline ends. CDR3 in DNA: TGTGCCAGCAGCGGACGACGGGGTACGGGCCCCGGGGAGCTGTTTTTT. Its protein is CASSGRRGTGPGELFF.

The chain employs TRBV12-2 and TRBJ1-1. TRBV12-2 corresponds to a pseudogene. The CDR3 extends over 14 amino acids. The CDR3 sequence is CASRLVRGPPEAFF. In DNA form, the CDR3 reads TGTGCAAGTCGCTTAGTTCGAGGGCCGCCCGAAGCTTTCTTT.

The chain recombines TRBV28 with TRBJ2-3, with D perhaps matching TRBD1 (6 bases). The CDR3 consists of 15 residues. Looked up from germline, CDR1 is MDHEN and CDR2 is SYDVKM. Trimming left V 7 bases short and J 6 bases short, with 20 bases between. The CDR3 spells CASNRQGLGNDTQYF. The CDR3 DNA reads TGTGCCAGCAACCGGCAGGGGCTAGGTAATGATACGCAGTATTTT.

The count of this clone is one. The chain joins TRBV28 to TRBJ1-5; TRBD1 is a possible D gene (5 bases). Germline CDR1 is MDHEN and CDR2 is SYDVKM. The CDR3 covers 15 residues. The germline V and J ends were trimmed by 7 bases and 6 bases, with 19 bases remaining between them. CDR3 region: CASKTGTPSPQPQHF. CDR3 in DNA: TGTGCCAGCAAGACCGGGACTCCCTCCCCTCAGCCCCAGCATTTT.

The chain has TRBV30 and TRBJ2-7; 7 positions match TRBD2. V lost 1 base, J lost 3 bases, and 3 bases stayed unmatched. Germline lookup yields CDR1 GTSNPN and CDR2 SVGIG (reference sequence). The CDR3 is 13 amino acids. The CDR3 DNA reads TGTGCCTGGAGTGCGGGGAGGGACTACGAGCAGTACTTC. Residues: CAWSAGRDYEQYF. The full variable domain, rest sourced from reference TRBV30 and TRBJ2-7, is SQTIHQWPATLVQPVGSPLSLECTVEGTSNPNLYWYRQAAGRGLQLLFYSVGIGQISSEVPQNLSASRPQDRQFILSSKKLLLSDSGFYLCAWSAGRDYEQYFGPGTRLTVT.

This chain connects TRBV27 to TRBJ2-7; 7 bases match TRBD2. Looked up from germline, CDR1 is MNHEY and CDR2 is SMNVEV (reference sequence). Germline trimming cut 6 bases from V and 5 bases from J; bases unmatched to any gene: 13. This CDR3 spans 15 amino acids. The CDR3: CASSSLRGGLHEQYF. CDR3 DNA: TGTGCCAGCAGCTCCCTCCGGGGAGGGCTCCACGAGCAGTACTTC.

CDR3 region: CASSQQIQGAGEKLFF. CDR3 bases: TGCGCCAGCAGCCAACAAATACAGGGGGCCGGTGAAAAACTGTTTTTT. The gene calls are TRBV5-1 and TRBJ1-4; 9 bases align to TRBD1. The ends lost 4 bases at V and 7 bases at J; junction bases unmatched: 11. This CDR3 is 16 amino acids long. Germline loops: CDR1 SGHRS, CDR2 YFSETQ.

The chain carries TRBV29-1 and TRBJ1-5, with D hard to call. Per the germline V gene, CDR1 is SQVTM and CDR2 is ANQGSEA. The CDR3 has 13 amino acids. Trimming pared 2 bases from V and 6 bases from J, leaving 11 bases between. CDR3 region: CSVESQDGQPQHF. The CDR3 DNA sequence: TGCAGCGTTGAATCCCAAGATGGTCAGCCCCAGCATTTT.

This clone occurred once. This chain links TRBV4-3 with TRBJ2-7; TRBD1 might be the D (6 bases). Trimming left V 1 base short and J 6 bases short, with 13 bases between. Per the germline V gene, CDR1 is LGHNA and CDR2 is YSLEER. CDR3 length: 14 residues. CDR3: CASSQVGQTSEQYF. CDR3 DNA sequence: TGCGCCAGCAGCCAAGTCGGACAGACCAGCGAGCAGTACTTC.

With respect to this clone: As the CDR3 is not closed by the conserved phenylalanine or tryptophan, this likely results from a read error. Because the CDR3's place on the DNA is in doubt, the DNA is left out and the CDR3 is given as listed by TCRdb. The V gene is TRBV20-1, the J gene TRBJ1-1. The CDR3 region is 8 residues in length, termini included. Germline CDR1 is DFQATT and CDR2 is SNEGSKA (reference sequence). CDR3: CSAGGGSV.

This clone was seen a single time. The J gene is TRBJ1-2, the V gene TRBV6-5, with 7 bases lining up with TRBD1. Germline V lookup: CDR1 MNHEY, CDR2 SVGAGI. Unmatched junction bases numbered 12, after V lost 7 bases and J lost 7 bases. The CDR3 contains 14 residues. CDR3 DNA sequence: TGTGCCAGCACCGCGGGACAGCGAATTTTTGGCTACACCTTC. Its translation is CASTAGQRIFGYTF.

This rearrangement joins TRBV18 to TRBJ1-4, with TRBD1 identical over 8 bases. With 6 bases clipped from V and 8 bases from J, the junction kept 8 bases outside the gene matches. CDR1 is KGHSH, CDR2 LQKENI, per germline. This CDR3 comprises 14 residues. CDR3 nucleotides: TGTGCCAGCTCCTTAGGACAGGGCAAAGAAAAACTGTTTTTT. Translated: CASSLGQGKEKLFF.